One and the same sample provided the 10 T cell receptor beta chains below, sequenced in a study of cytomegalovirus exposure and HLA in healthy donors. A multiplex PCR was run with 60 Vbeta primers and 13 Jbeta primers. TCRdb's table, derived via immunoSEQ multiplex PCR, lists solely in-frame clones and lacks some. This table has 160,000 or so clones, around 82% appearing once. The sequenced material came from PBMCs. Receptors originate from a man under 40 in good health and CMV-seronegative.

The rearrangement joins TRBV29-1 to TRBJ2-3; 8 bases agree with TRBD2. CDR3 size: 13 residues. Losses at the gene ends were 7 bases for V and 2 bases for J; bases not matched to a gene: 5. The germline V gene has CDR1 SQVTM and CDR2 ANQGSEA. CDR3 nucleotides: TGCAGCGCAAACGGGAGGGCCACAGATACGCAGTATTTT. Residues: CSANGRATDTQYF.

The V and J genes are TRBV5-4 and TRBJ2-2; 9 nucleotides agree with TRBD2. With V trimmed by 1 base and J by 2 bases, 12 bases remained unmatched. Germline V gene data show CDR1 as SGHNT and CDR2 as YYREEE (reference sequence). CDR3 length: 19 residues. DNA for the CDR3: TGTGCCAGCAGCTTGCCCCCAGGGGCTAGCGGGAACAACACCGGGGAGCTGTTTTTT. Translated: CASSLPPGASGNNTGELFF.

J is TRBJ2-6 and V is TRBV18; possibly TRBD1 for D (6 bases). Germline CDR1 is KGHSH and CDR2 is LQKENI. The CDR3 contains 15 residues. Trimming left V 0 bases short and J 4 bases short, with 7 bases between. For the CDR3, the DNA is TGTGCCAGCTCACCACCGGGGGCAGGGGCCAACGTCCTGACTTTC. Protein: CASSPPGAGANVLTF. The entire variable domain, with the rest obtained from reference TRBV18 and TRBJ2-6, is as follows: NAGVMQNPRHLVRRRGQEARLRCSPMKGHSHVYWYRQLPEEGLKFMVYLQKENIIDESGMPKERFSAEFPKEGPSILRIQQVVRGDSAAYFCASSPPGAGANVLTFGAGSRLTVL.

This clone was seen a handful of times. The rearrangement links TRBV30 to TRBJ1-2; TRBD1 is a possible D gene (6 bases). There are 14 residues in the CDR3. Trimming removed 1 base at V and 3 bases at J, with 12 bases between. CDR1 is GTSNPN and CDR2 is SVGIG in the germline V gene (reference sequence). The CDR3 coding sequence is TGTGCCTGGAGTGAAGACGGACAGTACTATGGCTACACCTTC. Translated, it gives CAWSEDGQYYGYTF. The variable domain in full, completed from reference TRBV30 and TRBJ1-2, reads SQTIHQWPATLVQPVGSPLSLECTVEGTSNPNLYWYRQAAGRGLQLLFYSVGIGQISSEVPQNLSASRPQDRQFILSSKKLLLSDSGFYLCAWSEDGQYYGYTFGSGTRLTVV.

This clone was seen once. The rearrangement links TRBV19 to TRBJ2-7; the match to TRBD2 covers 10 bases. The CDR3 covers 14 residues. In germline, CDR1 is LNHDA, CDR2 SQIVND (reference sequence). Trimming took 7 bases from V and 0 from J; bases not matched to a gene: 3. The CDR3 DNA reads TGTGCCAGTACCGCTAGCGGGGGCTCCTACGAGCAGTACTTC. Protein sequence: CASTASGGSYEQYF.

In this sample, this clone turned up a few times. The chain has TRBV7-3 and TRBJ2-3; 9 bases align to TRBD2. The length of the CDR3 is 14 residues. Germline V CDR1 and CDR2: SGHTA, FQGTGA. V trimming: 2 bases; J trimming: 9 bases; junction bases outside the gene matches: 6. CDR3 nucleotide sequence: TGTGCCAGCAGCTTACTAGCGGGGATGGACACGCAGTATTTT. This codes for CASSLLAGMDTQYF.

The table lists this clone with a few counts. CDR3 amino acids: CASSSRLAGPEQYF. The CDR3 DNA reads as TGTGCCAGCAGTTCCAGACTAGCGGGGCCCGAGCAGTACTTC. The chain employs TRBV7-2 and TRBJ2-7; TRBD2 matches 11 bases. This CDR3 has 14 residues. Per germline, CDR1 SGHTA and CDR2 FQGNSA. The J segment lost 6 bases and the V segment lost 6 bases, leaving 7 bases of the junction unmatched.

The rearrangement links TRBV7-9 to TRBJ2-3, with D unresolved. The CDR3 extends over 12 amino acids. Germline CDR1 reads SEHNR; CDR2 reads FQNEAQ (reference sequence). The V gene lost 6 bases and the J gene lost 4 bases, with 8 bases spanning the gap. The CDR3 DNA reads TGTGCCAGCAGTTTCAGCGCAGATACGCAGTATTTT. Its protein is CASSFSADTQYF. Full variable domain (rest looked up from reference TRBV7-9 and TRBJ2-3): DTGVSQNPRHKITKRGQNVTFRCDPISEHNRLYWYRQTLGQGPEFLTYFQNEAQLEKSRLLSDRFSAERPKGSFSTLEIQRTEQGDSAMYLCASSFSADTQYFGPGTRLTVL.

This chain joins TRBV4-3 and TRBJ2-7; 9 nucleotides match TRBD1. J lost 7 bases, V lost 0 bases, and 10 bases had no gene match. CDR3 length: 16 amino acids. Germline V gene sequence: CDR1 LGHNA, CDR2 YSLEER. In DNA form, the CDR3 reads TGCGCCAGCAGCCAAGATTGGGGGACAGGGATGGTAGAGCAGTACTTC. Its translation is CASSQDWGTGMVEQYF.

V is TRBV6-4 and J is TRBJ2-1, with D maybe TRBD1 (6 bases). Germline V CDR1 and CDR2: MRHNA, SNTAGT. The ends were cut back, 2 bases at V and 5 bases at J, with 10 bases in the middle. The CDR3 extends over 14 amino acids. CDR3 bases: TGTGCCAGCAGTGACACAGGGTTCGACAATGAGCAGTTCTTC. Its translation is CASSDTGFDNEQFF.